This T cell receptor (beta chain) was profiled in a study of OX40 agonist ivuxolimab in advanced cancers. Study-level findings and limits: Among the lowest levels of clonal expansion were found in partial responders at 0.1-3.0 mg/kg. CD8+ T cells were the subset that, on average, had more expanded clones than CD4+. At 0.1 to 3.0 mg/kg, clonal expansion of CD4+ and CD8+ blood T cells had occurred by week 6.

Some clones are missing from TCRdb's copy, which holds only in-frame ones; the method was immunoSEQ multiplex PCR. The sample records about 70,000 clones, approximately 86% being singletons. The CDR3 is made up of 13 amino acids. Trimming stripped 4 bases from V and 8 bases from J, with 12 bases between. Germline lookup yields CDR1 LNHDA and CDR2 SQIVND (reference sequence). Baseline was the first blood sampling point, followed by cycle 4 day 1 and cycle 7 day 1. Of note for this clone: Its antigen is currently unknown.

The sequence was collected from an adult with an advanced solid tumor such as melanoma, head and neck, liver or kidney cancer. This chain connects TRBV19 to TRBJ2-1; no clear D. Sequenced here: CD4+ or CD8+ T cells sorted from blood, sampled in a trial of the OX40 agonist ivuxolimab. The CDR3 sequence: CASSTIEGYEQFF. The CDR3 bases are TGTGCCAGTAGTACCATCGAAGGCTATGAGCAGTTCTTC.